These 17 T cell receptor beta chains originate from one sample sequenced in a study of blood T cell repertoires in COVID-19. Method: immunoSEQ multiplex PCR; TCRdb's copy keeps in-frame clones and lacks some. The sample consists of around 170,000 clones, about 86% of them appearing once. The material sequenced was peripheral blood. These receptors all stem from a man aged 45 to 65 with active or convalescent COVID-19.

J is TRBJ2-3 and V is TRBV6-4; D is undetermined. Trimming stripped 5 bases from V and 2 bases from J, with 11 bases between. CDR1 is MRHNA and CDR2 is SNTAGT in the germline V gene. The length of the CDR3 is 14 residues. The CDR3 spells CASSPAHLTDTQYF. The CDR3 nucleotides are TGTGCCAGCAGTCCCGCACACCTCACAGATACGCAGTATTTT.

This clone was observed once. This chain uses TRBV21-1 with TRBJ1-2. TRBV21-1 is annotated as a pseudogene. This CDR3 has 16 residues. The CDR3, as DNA: TGTGCCAGCAGCAAAGACCCGGGTAGACGTCGCTATGGCTACACCTTC. Encoded protein: CASSKDPGRRRYGYTF.

The chain combines TRBV3-1 (or the pseudogene TRBV3-2) with TRBJ2-7, with 9 bases identical to TRBD2. The CDR3 runs 14 residues. V gave up 3 bases and J gave up 6 bases; unmatched junction bases: 6. Germline V gives CDR1 LGHDT, CDR2 YNNKEL (reference sequence). CDR3 coding DNA: TGTGCCAGCAGCCAGGGGCGGGGGGGCCTCGAGCAGTACTTC. Protein: CASSQGRGGLEQYF.

This clone has more than one count but fewer than ten. The chain combines TRBV2 with TRBJ1-2, with D possibly being TRBD1 (5 bases). CDR3 length: 13 residues. Germline CDR1 and CDR2: SNHLY and FYNNEI. Trimming shortened V by 4 bases and J by 3 bases, and 9 bases separated the two germline ends. CDR3: CASSAGTYYGYTF. The CDR3, as DNA: TGTGCCAGCAGTGCGGGGACTTACTATGGCTACACCTTC.

This clone occurred once. The chain is built from TRBV24-1 and TRBJ1-5; 8 bases match TRBD1. This CDR3 comprises 14 residues. Germline assignment: CDR1 KGHDR and CDR2 SFDVKD. With 7 bases clipped from V and 5 bases from J, the junction kept 6 bases outside the gene matches. This CDR3 reads CATRGTGDYQPQHF. In DNA form, the CDR3 reads TGTGCCACCAGGGGGACAGGAGATTATCAGCCCCAGCATTTT.

V gene TRBV4-3 combines with J gene TRBJ2-2; TRBD1 matches 8 bases. The V gene's germline CDR1 is LGHNA and CDR2 YSLEER. CDR3 length equals 16 residues. The V gene end was trimmed by 4 bases and the J gene end by 5 bases; junction bases not matched to a gene: 9. CDR3: CASSPSQGGGTGELFF. CDR3 DNA sequence: TGCGCCAGCAGCCCATCACAGGGGGGCGGAACCGGGGAGCTGTTTTTT.

The rearrangement uses TRBV24-1 and TRBJ2-5; D gene uncertain. The CDR3 has 14 amino acids. Germline CDR1 KGHDR, CDR2 SFDVKD. V was shortened by 4 bases and J by 5 bases, with 13 bases between the two germline ends. The CDR3 here is CATSDKLDSETQYF. The CDR3 DNA is TGTGCCACCAGTGACAAGCTAGATTCCGAGACCCAGTACTTC.

The chain couples TRBV5-1 to TRBJ1-1; 8 bases fit TRBD1. Unmatched junction bases numbered 8, after V lost 4 bases and J lost 3 bases. In germline, CDR1 is SGHRS, CDR2 YFSETQ. This CDR3 is built from 15 residues. The CDR3 sequence is CASSGTPGQDTEAFF. Here the CDR3 DNA reads TGCGCCAGCAGCGGAACACCGGGACAGGACACTGAAGCTTTCTTT.

V gene TRBV4-2 combines with J gene TRBJ1-2, with D perhaps matching TRBD1 (6 bases). The CDR3 covers 15 residues. Germline V gene sequence: CDR1 LGHNA, CDR2 YNFKEQ. Deletions cut 4 bases from V and 4 bases from J, with 16 bases between. CDR3 bases: TGTGCCAGCAGCCCGGACCTACAGGGACCCTATGGCTACACCTTC. Translated: CASSPDLQGPYGYTF.

The chain is built from TRBV18 and TRBJ1-2; 7 nucleotides agree with TRBD1. Unmatched junction bases numbered 14, after V lost 1 base and J lost 6 bases. This CDR3 contains 17 residues. Germline V gives CDR1 KGHSH, CDR2 LQKENI. CDR3 sequence reads: CASSPRRVQGNSNGYTF. DNA for the CDR3: TGTGCCAGCTCACCACGACGGGTACAGGGGAACTCGAATGGCTACACCTTC.

V usage is TRBV11-2 and J usage is TRBJ1-1; TRBD1 is a possible D gene (5 bases). The CDR3 is 13 residues long. Between the trimmed V and J ends, which lost 2 bases and 3 bases, there was a span of 7 bases. CDR1 and CDR2 from the germline V gene are SGHAT and FQNNGV. The CDR3 here is CASSLSGHTEAFF. For the CDR3, the DNA is TGTGCCAGCAGCTTATCAGGGCACACTGAAGCTTTCTTT.

The chain couples TRBV6-1 to TRBJ2-1, with 11 bases fitting TRBD1. Germline values: CDR1 MNHNS, CDR2 SASEGT. The J segment lost 4 bases and the V segment lost 1 base, leaving 6 bases of the junction unmatched. CDR3 length: 17 amino acids. CDR3 DNA sequence: TGTGCCAGCAGTGAAGACCCGGGACAGGGGGGTTACAATGAGCAGTTCTTC. Protein product: CASSEDPGQGGYNEQFF.

V usage is TRBV7-6 and J usage is TRBJ1-4, with D maybe TRBD1 (5 bases). Per germline, CDR1 SGHVS and CDR2 FNYEAQ. V was clipped by 1 base and J by 0 bases, with 6 bases between them. The CDR3 is 15 amino acids. DNA of the CDR3: TGTGCCAGCAGCTTAGGGACAACAACTAATGAAAAACTGTTTTTT. Protein sequence: CASSLGTTTNEKLFF.

This chain connects TRBV28 to TRBJ2-7; D is possibly TRBD1 (6 bases). The CDR3 runs to 13 residues. Trimming pared 5 bases from V and 2 bases from J, leaving 10 bases between. CDR1 and CDR2 (germline): MDHEN, SYDVKM. The CDR3 nucleotides are TGTGCCAGCAGTCCAGGGACAACCTACGAGCAGTACTTC. It codes for CASSPGTTYEQYF.

The chain carries TRBV21-1 and TRBJ1-6. TRBV21-1 is a documented pseudogene. The CDR3 covers 12 residues. In DNA, the CDR3 is TGTGCCAGCAACCCTTACTATTCACCCCTCCACTTT. It is translated as CASNPYYSPLHF.

The chain combines TRBV12-5 with TRBJ1-1; 9 nucleotides align to TRBD1. V lost 7 bases, J lost 4 bases, and 4 bases stayed unmatched. CDR3 size: 13 residues. Per the germline V gene, CDR1 is LGHNT and CDR2 is FRNRAP. CDR3 sequence: CASAPTGGTEAFF. CDR3 DNA: TGTGCTAGTGCTCCGACAGGGGGCACTGAAGCTTTCTTT.

This clone was seen a handful of times. The chain has TRBV24-1 and TRBJ2-5; 7 bases fit TRBD1. The ends lost 5 bases at V and 0 bases at J; junction bases unmatched: 8. The length of the CDR3 is 16 residues. Germline CDR1 reads KGHDR; CDR2 reads SFDVKD. The CDR3: CATSGPTGDDQETQYF. Here the CDR3 DNA reads TGTGCCACCAGTGGCCCCACAGGGGACGACCAAGAGACCCAGTACTTC.